What follows is one T cell receptor (beta chain) and its context. Its antigen target is currently unknown. It has no much larger one-base neighbor in the sample; base qualities were not kept. These data belong to a study of blood T cell repertoires in COVID-19 (dated by TCRdb to the early 2020s). About the full investigation: Collaborator samples came from the United States, Italy and Spain and covered acute and convalescent phases of COVID-19. Samples were obtained from the ongoing ImmuneRACE study (first 160 participants) and from over a thousand subjects provided by 6 global collaborators. The repertoires were made available in a free public database intended to serve as a resource for research on the immune response to SARS-CoV-2. The dataset comprised deeply sampled blood TCRbeta repertoires from subjects exposed to, actively infected with, or recovered from COVID-19. Where available, HLA class I and class II types were obtained from metadata supplied by the sample provider rather than from assay-based typing. The material from the prospective study consisted of cDNA or gDNA derived from T cells, B-cell-depleted T cells, or PBMCs. Sample metadata almost always included a de-identified subject ID, COVID-19 status, age in years and sex. What the work shows at the level of the full study, not this receptor alone: How much clinical and demographic metadata was included differed by source and by participant, and the metadata was provided uncurated.

Participants in the prospective study were enrolled through a virtual design, were aged roughly 18 to 100 years, and lived in roughly 26 United States geographic areas. In the prospective study, participants were assigned to cohorts based on the clinical history participants reported in a screening survey and a study questionnaire. Mobile phlebotomists in the prospective study collected whole blood, serum and a nasopharyngeal or oropharyngeal swab from every participant. Over a roughly 2-month period, participants in the prospective study had the option of providing additional blood draws and questionnaires. Before DNA extraction, blood samples from the prospective study were shipped at room temperature or frozen. The CDR3 runs 13 residues from the cysteine to the phenylalanine. Only the CDR3 DNA stays, 39 bases, in frame from base 1. V is shortened by 3 bases, J by 8 bases, and the region joining them spans 11 bases.

TCRbeta CDR3 regions were amplified from genomic DNA by means of the immunoSEQ Assay, a bias-controlled multiplex PCR. The original methods were these. The number of nucleated cells in each sample was estimated by amplification of reference gene primers within the assay. To quantify the absolute abundance of each unique TCRbeta CDR3 rearrangement, sequence reads were collapsed and filtered. For each sample, productive Simpson clonality was calculated as the square root of Simpson's diversity index across productive rearrangements. Not all clones reach the TCRdb copy of this immuneACCESS table, which keeps in-frame sequences only. Checked studies attribute under half of the gap to unresolved V genes and leave the rest unexplained. Clone size and the V and J calls come from that table; the DNA yielded D and trimming. In all, the sample holds around 250,000 clones, and about 82% of those were seen once. The ten largest account for approximately 9.6% of the sample.

Sequenced material: PBMCs or T cells enriched from blood (not recorded which). This receptor chain uses TRBV12-3 or TRBV12-4 and TRBJ2-1; TRBD1 might be the D gene, on 5 matching bases. This TCR was sampled from a woman in her forties or fifties with acute COVID-19. The DNA is TGTGCCAGCAGTTTGGGCCAGGGTCATGAGCAGTTCTTC. This sequence encodes CASSLGQGHEQFF.